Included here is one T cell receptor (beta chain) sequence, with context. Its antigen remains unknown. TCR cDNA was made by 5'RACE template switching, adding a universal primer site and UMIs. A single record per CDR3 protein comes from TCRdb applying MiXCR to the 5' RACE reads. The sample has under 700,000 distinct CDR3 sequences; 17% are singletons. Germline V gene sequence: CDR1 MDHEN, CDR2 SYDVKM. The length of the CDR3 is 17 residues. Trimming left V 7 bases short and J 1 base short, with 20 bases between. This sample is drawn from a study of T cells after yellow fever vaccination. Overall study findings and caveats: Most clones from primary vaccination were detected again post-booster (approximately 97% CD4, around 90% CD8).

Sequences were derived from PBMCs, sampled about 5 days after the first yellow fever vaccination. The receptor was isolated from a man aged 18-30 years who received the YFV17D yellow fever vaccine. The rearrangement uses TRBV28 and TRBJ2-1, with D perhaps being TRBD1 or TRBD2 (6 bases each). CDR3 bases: TGTGCCAGCACCCTCGGGGGCAGGCGAGTTTCCTACAATGAGCAGTTCTTC. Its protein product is CASTLGGRRVSYNEQFF.